This T cell receptor (beta chain) derives from a study of T-cell reconstitution after alpha-beta-depleted transplantation in children. Regarding the study as a whole: T cells produced anew were the main source of T-cell counts and diversity one year after transplant.

Construction of the TCRbeta library involved unique molecular identifiers. MiXCR, run by TCRdb on the PCR reads, gives a single entry per CDR3 protein. The table has approximately 520,000 distinct CDR3 sequences, over 9.5% seen once. The germline V gene encodes CDR1 MNHNS and CDR2 SASEGT. V shed 5 bases and J 4 bases; nucleotides not matched to a gene: 9. The CDR3 extends over 15 amino acids. The sample holds many counts of this clonotype. The antigen is not known. The source of this sequence is a female patient aged 2-9 years who had a stem cell transplant for aplastic anemia, so the T cells may come from the graft donor. The rearrangement links TRBV6-1 to TRBJ2-3, with 7 bases identical to TRBD2. The material was PBMCs, mostly from graft donor cells, obtained 180 days after TCRalphabeta/CD19-depleted stem cell transplant. The CDR3 DNA is TGTGCCAGCAGTCAGCTGGGACTATCGGCAGATACGCAGTATTTT. Translating gives CASSQLGLSADTQYF.